This TCR beta chain was sequenced for a study of shared clonotypes between healthy human individuals. Study results and limitations: At large depth, rarefaction still showed sorted-subset sequencing to be incomplete.

Generated by immunoSEQ multiplex PCR, the TCRdb table keeps only in-frame clones and is missing some. Of over 850,000 clones in the sample, roughly 74% were seen once. Subsets obtained from CD4+ cells comprised CD45RA+ naive and CD45RA-negative memory cells. This clone came up a few times. Antigen: not known. The CDR3 runs to 14 residues. CDR1 and CDR2 from the germline V gene are SGHNT and YENEEA. V dropped 5 bases and J dropped 3; count of bases not matched to a gene: 6. The chain joins TRBV11-3 to TRBJ1-1; 7 nucleotides match TRBD1. The sequence came from a man younger than 35 in good health. Some clones in this sample may be carry-over from other donors' samples. The sample comprised memory CD4+ T cells from PBMCs. Subset specified: CD45RA-negative fraction. The CDR3 here is CASSREGADTEAFF. DNA for the CDR3: TGTGCCAGCAGCCGAGAGGGGGCGGACACTGAAGCTTTCTTT.